One sample yielded the 24 T cell receptor beta chains listed below, sequenced in a study of blood T cells in healthy people across ages. The authors ran a second PCR of roughly 7 to 11 cycles using a sample-barcoded 5' primer and a J-beta primer mix. TCRdb reprocessed the 5' RACE reads via MiXCR and lists one record per CDR3 protein. The sample has 650,000 to 800,000 distinct CDR3 sequences; approximately 44% are singletons. Source material: blood. These receptor sequences come from a man aged 55 to 70 in good health.

This clonotype was detected only once. The chain employs TRBV7-9 and TRBJ2-3; D perhaps matches TRBD2 (6 bases). From germline, CDR1 is SEHNR and CDR2 FQNEAQ (reference sequence). The length of the CDR3 is 15 residues. V was clipped by 5 bases and J by 7 bases, with 19 bases between them. Here the CDR3 DNA reads TGTGCCAGCAGCCCGGGGGTACCGTTCGGTAATACGCAGTATTTT. Its translation: CASSPGVPFGNTQYF.

The chain has TRBV7-2 and TRBJ2-5, with D possibly matching TRBD2 (7 bases). Near its end, the DNA agrees better with TRBJ2-7, so the J call may be wrong. The germline V gene encodes CDR1 SGHTA and CDR2 FQGNSA. The CDR3 runs to 15 residues. The CDR3 loop reads CASSGGGGGSYEQYF. For the CDR3, the DNA is TGTGCCAGCAGCGGCGGGGGCGGGGGTTCATACGAGCAGTACTTC.

Notes on this clonotype: A read error may account for a junction end that differs from germline. The rearrangement uses TRBV7-2 and TRBJ2-3; 7 bases are shared with TRBD1. CDR3 length: 15 residues. CDR1 SGHTA and CDR2 FQGNSA come from the germline V gene. This chain's CDR3 is CASSLQGWDTDAQYF. The CDR3 coding sequence is TGTGCCAGCAGCCTACAGGGGTGGGACACAGATGCGCAGTATTTT.

The rearrangement uses TRBV4-3 and TRBJ2-7; maybe TRBD1 (5 bases). The V end lost 11 bases, the J end lost 3 bases, and 29 bases lay between the germline ends. Germline V gene data show CDR1 as LGHNA and CDR2 as YSLEER. The length of the CDR3 is 17 residues. CDR3 DNA: TGCGCCCCGCCACGGAACAGGCCGATACGACTTAGCTACGAGCAGTACTTC. Its protein is CAPPRNRPIRLSYEQYF.

Points on this clonotype: A much larger clone is a single base away; this may be a read error. This sequence joins TRBV6-5 and TRBJ2-1; perhaps TRBD2 as D (6 bases). The end of the DNA fits TRBJ2-7 better, so the J call may be wrong. CDR3 length: 14 amino acids. Germline V gene lookup returns CDR1 MNHEY and CDR2 SVGAGI. This CDR3 is CASSRRESYNEQYF. In nucleotides, the CDR3 is TGTGCCAGCAGCCGACGGGAGAGCTACAATGAGCAGTACTTC.

Details on this clonotype: Since a much larger clone is just one base distant, this may be a read error. The chain couples TRBV6-2 or TRBV6-3 to TRBJ2-5; 9 bases align to TRBD2. V lost 6 bases to trimming and J lost 4 bases; unmatched junction nucleotides: 12. The length of the CDR3 is 16 residues. Germline assignment: CDR1 MNHEY and CDR2 SVGEGT. The CDR3 protein is CASRSRLAEIRETQYF. CDR3 DNA sequence: TGTGCCAGCAGAAGCCGACTAGCGGAGATTCGAGAGACCCAGTACTTC.

For the CDR3, the DNA is TGTGCCAGCAGCCCGGACAGGGGGCGCGGCTACACCTTC. Translating gives CASSPDRGRGYTF. The V call is TRBV11-2, the J call TRBJ1-2; 11 nucleotides line up with TRBD1. The V gene's germline CDR1 is SGHAT and CDR2 FQNNGV. Trimming at V came to 5 bases and at J to 8 bases, leaving 4 bases not matched to a gene. The CDR3 totals 13 residues. Using reference TRBV11-2 and TRBJ1-2 for the parts outside the CDR3, the full variable domain is EAGVAQSPRYKIIEKRQSVAFWCNPISGHATLYWYQQILGQGPKLLIQFQNNGVVDDSQLPKDRFSAERLKGVDSTLKIQPAKLEDSAVYLCASSPDRGRGYTFGSGTRLTVV.

This chain links TRBV3-1 with TRBJ2-5; the match to TRBD2 covers 10 bases. This CDR3 has 15 amino acids. The germline V gene encodes CDR1 LGHDT and CDR2 YNNKEL (reference sequence). J gave up 5 bases and V 5 bases, and 8 bases lay outside the gene matches. The CDR3 loop is CASSKRAGGPETQYF. The CDR3 DNA reads as TGTGCCAGCAGCAAGAGAGCGGGGGGGCCGGAGACCCAGTACTTC.

The chain joins TRBV7-6 to TRBJ2-1; 9 nucleotides align to TRBD2. There are 18 residues in the CDR3. The V segment lost 1 base and the J segment 0 bases; nucleotides outside the gene matches: 7. Germline V lookup: CDR1 SGHVS, CDR2 FNYEAQ. CDR3 sequence (DNA): TGTGCCAGCAGCTTAGGAGCGGGGGGTCCCAGCTCCTACAATGAGCAGTTCTTC. Encoded protein: CASSLGAGGPSSYNEQFF. The full variable domain, its missing parts supplied by reference TRBV7-6 and TRBJ2-1, is GAGVSQSPRYKVTKRGQDVALRCDPISGHVSLYWYRQALGQGPEFLTYFNYEAQQDKSGLPNDRFSAERPEGSISTLTIQRTEQRDSAMYRCASSLGAGGPSSYNEQFFGPGTRLTVL.

The chain uses TRBV20-1 and TRBJ2-5; D is possibly TRBD1 or TRBD2 (5 bases each). The CDR3 is made up of 14 amino acids. Per the germline V gene, CDR1 is DFQATT and CDR2 is SNEGSKA (reference sequence). V shed 0 bases and J shed 11 bases, with 19 bases lying between them. CDR3 DNA sequence: TGCAGTGCTAGAGATCGGCAGGGAGCCAATGAGCAGTACTTC. This codes for CSARDRQGANEQYF.

The chain employs TRBV2 and TRBJ1-5, with D unresolved. Trimming pared 4 bases from V and 5 bases from J, leaving 12 bases between. This CDR3 comprises 14 residues. The V gene's germline CDR1 is SNHLY and CDR2 FYNNEI. The CDR3 spells CASSAEGLYQPQHF. The DNA for the CDR3 is TGTGCCAGCAGTGCAGAAGGGCTTTATCAGCCCCAGCATTTT.

This clonotype has more than one count but fewer than ten. The chain is built from TRBV7-2 and TRBJ2-5; D is undetermined. There are 14 residues in the CDR3. Trimming took 2 bases from V and 2 from J, leaving 9 bases between them. CDR1 is SGHTA, CDR2 FQGNSA, per germline. The DNA of the CDR3 is TGTGCCAGCAGCTTAAGGCGGTTACAAGAGACCCAGTACTTC. It encodes CASSLRRLQETQYF.

This chain links TRBV2 with TRBJ2-1; 13 nucleotides align to TRBD2. Germline trimming cut 1 base from V and 15 bases from J; bases unmatched to any gene: 9. The CDR3 has 15 residues. Germline assignment: CDR1 SNHLY and CDR2 FYNNEI. The chain's CDR3 is CASSEVELAGGQGFF. CDR3 sequence (DNA): TGTGCCAGCAGTGAAGTGGAACTAGCGGGGGGGCAGGGGTTCTTC.

The rearrangement joins TRBV20-1 to TRBJ2-7, with TRBD1 matching over 8 bases. J lost 5 bases, V lost 3 bases, and 9 bases had no gene match. Germline CDR1 and CDR2: DFQATT and SNEGSKA (reference sequence). The CDR3 is 14 amino acids. CDR3 loop: CSARGDRDRNEQYF. Written as DNA, the CDR3 is TGCAGTGCTAGGGGTGACAGGGACAGGAACGAGCAGTACTTC.

This clonotype was recorded many times. The V gene is TRBV29-1, the J gene TRBJ2-7; D perhaps matches TRBD1 (5 bases). Per germline, CDR1 SQVTM and CDR2 ANQGSEA. The V and J ends lost 2 bases and 3 bases respectively, with 8 bases between them. This CDR3 region has 12 residues. Here the CDR3 reads CSVESQGYEQYF. In DNA form, the CDR3 reads TGCAGCGTTGAAAGCCAGGGCTACGAGCAGTACTTC.

The chain's CDR3 is CASSGTGSSYTQYF. The CDR3 DNA reads as TGCGCCAGCTCCGGGACAGGTTCATCATATACGCAGTATTTT. The chain employs TRBV4-3 and TRBJ2-3; TRBD1 aligns across 8 bases. V was pared by 8 bases and J by 7 bases, with 11 bases of the junction left unmatched. The germline CDR1 and CDR2 sequences are LGHNA and YSLEER. The CDR3 covers 14 residues.

This clonotype has more than one count but fewer than ten. This chain links TRBV3-1 with TRBJ2-5; the D gene is possibly TRBD2 (5 bases). The length of the CDR3 is 17 residues. Germline CDR1 reads LGHDT; CDR2 reads YNNKEL (reference sequence). V shed 2 bases and J shed 4 bases, with 20 bases lying between them. The CDR3: CASSQSARDSIRETQYF. CDR3 sequence (DNA): TGTGCCAGCAGCCAAAGTGCCCGGGATTCAATCCGAGAGACCCAGTACTTC.

The chain uses TRBV4-3 and TRBJ2-5; D may be TRBD1 or TRBD2 (6 bases each). Trimming removed 0 bases from V and 11 bases from J, with 25 bases in between. CDR1 is LGHNA, CDR2 YSLEER, per germline. CDR3 length: 17 amino acids. CDR3 coding DNA: TGCGCCAGCAGCCAAGATTGGGGGGCTAGTCGTCAAAATGAGCAGTACTTC. As protein: CASSQDWGASRQNEQYF.

The chain couples TRBV7-8 to TRBJ2-1, with a weak D call TRBD1 (5 bases). The CDR3 runs to 17 residues. Germline CDR1 reads SGHVS; CDR2 reads FQNEAQ. V lost 4 bases and J 7 bases, leaving 23 bases between the germline ends. The CDR3, as DNA: TGTGCCAGCAGCTCCCTACTATCCGAGGCAGGGCCGAATGAGCAGTTCTTC. Its translation: CASSSLLSEAGPNEQFF.

J is TRBJ2-5 and V is TRBV9, with D unclear. Trimming removed 1 base at V and 4 bases at J, with 8 bases between. CDR1 and CDR2 (germline): SGDLS, YYNGEE. This CDR3 comprises 13 residues. CDR3 sequence: CASSVFDGETQYF. Written as DNA, the CDR3 is TGTGCCAGCAGCGTATTCGACGGAGAGACCCAGTACTTC.

The count of this clonotype is one. The chain employs TRBV20-1 and TRBJ2-3; no firm D call. Germline V CDR1 and CDR2: DFQATT, SNEGSKA (reference sequence). This CDR3 is built from 12 residues. The germline V and J ends were trimmed by 1 base and 2 bases, with 4 bases remaining between them. The CDR3 DNA reads as TGCAGTGCTAGAGCCCTCACAGATACGCAGTATTTT. Amino acids: CSARALTDTQYF.

V is TRBV4-3 and J is TRBJ2-5; D gene unclear. The CDR3 spans 11 residues. The V and J ends lost 0 bases and 9 bases respectively, with 5 bases between them. The germline gives CDR1 LGHNA, CDR2 YSLEER. The CDR3 loop reads CASSQDGPQYF. DNA of the CDR3: TGCGCCAGCAGCCAAGACGGGCCCCAGTACTTC.

This rearrangement joins TRBV21-1 to TRBJ2-7; TRBD2, the D gene given by the table, was not confirmed from the DNA. TRBV21-1 is flagged as a pseudogene. The length of the CDR3 is 15 residues. CDR3 loop: CASSKKPILAYEQYF. In DNA, the CDR3 is TGTGCCAGCAGCAAAAAGCCTATACTAGCCTACGAGCAGTACTTC.

The rearrangement uses TRBV4-3 and TRBJ2-3, with 7 bases aligning to TRBD2. The germline V gene encodes CDR1 LGHNA and CDR2 YSLEER. The CDR3 has 18 amino acids. The junction had 9 bases not matched to a gene; V was cut back by 0 bases and J by 0 bases. CDR3 DNA sequence: TGCGCCAGCAGCCAAGATCTTATACGAGCGGGGAGCACAGATACGCAGTATTTT. Its translation: CASSQDLIRAGSTDTQYF.